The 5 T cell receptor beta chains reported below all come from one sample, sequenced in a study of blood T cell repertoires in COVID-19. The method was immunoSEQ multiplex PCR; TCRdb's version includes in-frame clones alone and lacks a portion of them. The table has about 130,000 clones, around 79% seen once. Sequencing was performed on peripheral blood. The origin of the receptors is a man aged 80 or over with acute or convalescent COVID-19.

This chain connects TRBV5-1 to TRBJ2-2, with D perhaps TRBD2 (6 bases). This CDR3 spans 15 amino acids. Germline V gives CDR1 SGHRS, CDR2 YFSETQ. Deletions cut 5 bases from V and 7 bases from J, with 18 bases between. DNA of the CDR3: TGCGCCAGCAGTCCAGAGGGACTCACGGGCGGGGAGCTGTTTTTT. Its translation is CASSPEGLTGGELFF.

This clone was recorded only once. CDR3 nucleotide sequence: TGTGCCAGCAGATCTAACAGGGGGCGTAGGGAGACCCAGTACTTC. Translated: CASRSNRGRRETQYF. The chain couples TRBV5-4 to TRBJ2-5, with TRBD1 matching 9 bases. J lost 5 bases, V lost 5 bases, and 10 bases had no gene match. The CDR3 runs to 15 residues. Germline V gene data show CDR1 as SGHNT and CDR2 as YYREEE (reference sequence).

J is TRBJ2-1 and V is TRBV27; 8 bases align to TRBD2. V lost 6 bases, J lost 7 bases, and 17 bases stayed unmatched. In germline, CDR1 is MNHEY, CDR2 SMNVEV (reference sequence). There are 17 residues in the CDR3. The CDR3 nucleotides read TGTGCCAGCAGATCCGCCGGGTTTGCGGGGGGCACAAATGAGCAGTTCTTC. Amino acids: CASRSAGFAGGTNEQFF.

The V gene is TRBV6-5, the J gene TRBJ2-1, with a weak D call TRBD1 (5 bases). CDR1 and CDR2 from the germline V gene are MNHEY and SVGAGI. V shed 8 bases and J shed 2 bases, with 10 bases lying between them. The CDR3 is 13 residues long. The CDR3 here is CASQGGTYNEQFF. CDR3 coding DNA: TGTGCCAGCCAGGGCGGCACCTACAATGAGCAGTTCTTC.

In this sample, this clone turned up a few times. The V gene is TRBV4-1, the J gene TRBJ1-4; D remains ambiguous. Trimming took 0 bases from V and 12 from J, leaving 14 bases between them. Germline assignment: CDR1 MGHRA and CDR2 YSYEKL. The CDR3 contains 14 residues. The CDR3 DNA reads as TGCGCCAGCAGCCAAGATCGCGGAATACGGGAACTGTTTTTT. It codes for CASSQDRGIRELFF.